These 27 T cell receptor beta chains share one sample of origin, sequenced in a study of T cells in Graves' hyperthyroidism and ophthalmopathy. It was RNA transcripts that yielded the amplified TCR beta CDR3 regions. The HTBI primer set drove a first-round RT-PCR of the TCR CDR3. Using its own MiXCR run on the multiplex PCR reads, TCRdb lists one record per CDR3 protein. The sample holds 500,000 to 800,000 distinct CDR3 sequences, approximately 15% seen once. Sequencing was done on a sample of blood. The source is a woman between 50 and 59 years old with Graves' ophthalmopathy.

This clonotype was counted many times. An end of the junction differs from the germline gene, which may be a read error. J is TRBJ1-1 and V is TRBV5-1, with D hard to call. The germline V gene encodes CDR1 SGHRS and CDR2 YFSETQ. The CDR3 contains 14 residues. The CDR3 loop is CASSLDTLNTEAFF. Here the CDR3 DNA reads TGTGCCAGCAGCTTAGACACCTTGAACACTGAAGCTTTCTTT.

This clonotype was counted at least ten times. The CDR3 DNA sequence: TGTGCCAGCAGCATGACGGGACTAACAGATACGCAGTATTTT. The encoded protein is CASSMTGLTDTQYF. The J gene is TRBJ2-3, the V gene TRBV5-6; TRBD2 matches at 7 bases. CDR1 is SGHDT and CDR2 is YYEEEE in the germline V gene. Trimming removed 4 bases from V and 3 bases from J; junction bases left unmatched: 5. The CDR3 spans 14 residues.

In this sample, this clonotype turned up many times. This chain uses TRBV28 with TRBJ2-7; D gene unclear. The V end lost 6 bases, the J end lost 5 bases, and 8 bases lay between the germline ends. Germline assignment: CDR1 MDHEN and CDR2 SYDVKM. The CDR3 length is 11 residues. CDR3 coding DNA: TGTGCCAGCAGGAGAAGCCACGAGCAGTACTTC. This encodes CASRRSHEQYF.

This clonotype was picked up many times. The V gene is TRBV5-1, the J gene TRBJ2-7; TRBD2 matches at 11 bases. Losses at the gene ends were 2 bases for V and 2 bases for J; bases not matched to a gene: 3. Germline CDR1 reads SGHRS; CDR2 reads YFSETQ. The CDR3 runs to 15 residues. As DNA, the CDR3 is TGCGCCAGCAGCTTTAGCGGGAGGGGGACCTACGAGCAGTACTTC. Encoded protein: CASSFSGRGTYEQYF.

The chain recombines TRBV5-6 with TRBJ2-5; the D gene is possibly TRBD1 (5 bases). CDR1 is SGHDT and CDR2 is YYEEEE in the germline V gene. The germline V and J ends were trimmed by 0 bases and 6 bases, with 6 bases remaining between them. This CDR3 has 12 residues. In DNA, the CDR3 is TGTGCCAGCAGCTTGGGGGGCAAGACCCAGTACTTC. It translates to CASSLGGKTQYF.

In this sample, this clonotype turned up many times. This chain uses TRBV11-3 with TRBJ2-1; D is ambiguous. Trimming removed 5 bases from V and 1 base from J, with 18 bases in between. Germline CDR1 and CDR2: SGHNT and YENEEA. The CDR3 contains 17 residues. CDR3 region: CASSPRSTVGSYNEQFF. The CDR3 DNA reads TGTGCCAGCAGCCCCCGCAGTACTGTGGGTTCCTACAATGAGCAGTTCTTC.

The chain couples TRBV5-1 to TRBJ1-2; D is unresolved. Per germline, CDR1 SGHRS and CDR2 YFSETQ. The CDR3 length is 11 residues. V was pared by 5 bases and J by 3 bases, with 5 bases between. CDR3 in DNA: TGCGCCAGCAGTGAGGACTATGGCTACACCTTC. It is translated as CASSEDYGYTF.

This clonotype was counted many times. For the CDR3, the DNA is TGTGCCAGTAGTAGGGGACAGAGCTCTGGGGCCAACGTCCTGACTTTC. Protein: CASSRGQSSGANVLTF. V usage is TRBV19 and J usage is TRBJ2-6, with TRBD1 identical over 7 bases. CDR1 is LNHDA and CDR2 is SQIVND in the germline V gene (reference sequence). This CDR3 region has 16 residues. The trim removed 4 bases at V and 0 bases at J, leaving 3 bases unmatched.

This clonotype was observed many times. The J gene is TRBJ2-2, the V gene TRBV3-1; 10 bases align to TRBD2. V gave up 4 bases and J gave up 11 bases; unmatched junction bases: 7. There are 14 residues in the CDR3. Germline CDR1 and CDR2: LGHDT and YNNKEL (reference sequence). Written as DNA, the CDR3 is TGTGCCAGCAGCCCCCAGCTAGCGGGAGATGAGCTGTTTTTT. Translating it yields CASSPQLAGDELFF.

This sequence joins TRBV3-1 and TRBJ2-6; D perhaps matches TRBD1 (6 bases). Deletions cut 5 bases from V and 2 bases from J, with 13 bases between. Germline V gene lookup returns CDR1 LGHDT and CDR2 YNNKEL (reference sequence). This CDR3 region has 16 residues. CDR3 region: CASSSQGVAGANVLTF. As DNA, the CDR3 is TGTGCCAGCAGCTCACAGGGAGTTGCTGGGGCCAACGTCCTGACTTTC.

This clonotype was seen many times. The CDR3 reads CASSSGYGNQPQHF. In DNA, the CDR3 is TGTGCCAGCAGTTCCGGGTATGGCAATCAGCCCCAGCATTTT. The chain links TRBV6-2 or TRBV6-3 to TRBJ1-5; D remains unclear. Looked up from germline, CDR1 is MNHEY and CDR2 is SVGEGT. CDR3 size: 14 residues. With 4 bases removed from V and 2 bases from J, the gap between germline ends came to 9 bases.

The chain has TRBV6-1 and TRBJ2-2, with 8 bases aligning to TRBD2. CDR1 is MNHNS, CDR2 SASEGT, per germline. V gave up 6 bases and J gave up 6 bases; unmatched junction bases: 3. The CDR3 has 13 amino acids. The CDR3 spells CASRLTSAGELFF. In DNA, the CDR3 is TGTGCCAGCAGGCTGACTAGCGCCGGGGAGCTGTTTTTT.

This clonotype has just a few counts. The rearrangement uses TRBV20-1 and TRBJ2-2; D remains ambiguous. Trimming left V 3 bases short and J 4 bases short, with 9 bases between. The CDR3 has 13 residues. Per germline, CDR1 DFQATT and CDR2 SNEGSKA (reference sequence). The CDR3 reads CSASRASTGELFF. In nucleotides, the CDR3 is TGCAGTGCTAGCCGCGCCTCCACCGGGGAGCTGTTTTTT.

This clonotype was detected a few times. This chain uses TRBV19 with TRBJ2-1; TRBD1 matches 9 bases. The germline gives CDR1 LNHDA, CDR2 SQIVND (reference sequence). The CDR3 sequence is 15 residues long. V lost 6 bases to trimming and J lost 5 bases; unmatched junction nucleotides: 8. The DNA for the CDR3 is TGTGCCAGTAGCATGACAGGGGGTCGGCACAATGAGCAGTTCTTC. Encoded protein: CASSMTGGRHNEQFF.

This clonotype was seen a handful of times. The J gene is TRBJ2-3, the V gene TRBV25-1; the D gene is possibly TRBD1 (5 bases). The V end was cut by 2 bases, the J end by 4 bases, with 10 bases between. The length of the CDR3 is 14 residues. In germline, CDR1 is MGHDK, CDR2 SYGVNS. The CDR3 sequence is CASSEIRAADTQYF. In nucleotides, the CDR3 is TGTGCCAGCAGTGAAATCAGGGCCGCAGATACGCAGTATTTT.

This clonotype was seen a few times. V usage is TRBV24-1 and J usage is TRBJ1-5; 7 bases align to TRBD1. The germline gives CDR1 KGHDR, CDR2 SFDVKD. The ends lost 2 bases at V and 6 bases at J; junction bases unmatched: 6. This CDR3 is built from 15 residues. The CDR3 bases are TGTGCCACCAGTGATTCCCGGACAGGCGGTCAGCCCCAGCATTTT. Translation: CATSDSRTGGQPQHF.

As regards this clonotype: A single base separates this from a much larger clone, so it may be a read error. This chain uses TRBV6-9 with TRBJ1-2, with 9 bases that match TRBD1. The V gene's germline CDR1 is MNHGY and CDR2 SVAAGI. This CDR3 spans 14 amino acids. CDR3 in DNA: TGTGCCAGCAGTTACGGACAGGGGATCGATGGCCACACCTTC. Its protein is CASSYGQGIDGHTF.

This clonotype was observed many times. The rearrangement joins TRBV28 to TRBJ2-1; a possible D gene is TRBD2 (6 bases). The ends were cut back, 4 bases at V and 6 bases at J, with 19 bases in the middle. There are 16 residues in the CDR3. Germline loops: CDR1 MDHEN, CDR2 SYDVKM. The DNA of the CDR3 is TGTGCCAGCAGTTCCCCCAAGCCGGGGGTTCGCAATGAGCAGTTCTTC. Translated: CASSSPKPGVRNEQFF.

This clonotype was detected only a few times. This rearrangement joins TRBV10-3 to TRBJ2-3; possible D gene TRBD2, 5 bases. The CDR3 sequence is 14 residues long. Germline lookup yields CDR1 ENHRY and CDR2 SYGVKD. V lost 8 bases and J lost 2, with 14 bases in between. CDR3 in DNA: TGTGCCATCGCATCCCAAGACTACACAGATACGCAGTATTTT. Its protein is CAIASQDYTDTQYF.

This clonotype was counted a few times. V is TRBV7-9 and J is TRBJ2-7; 7 nucleotides align to TRBD1. Trimming cost V 1 base and J 3 bases; bases outside gene matches: 6. There are 15 residues in the CDR3. Germline CDR1 SEHNR, CDR2 FQNEAQ (reference sequence). CDR3: CASSLVAGTVYEQYF. The CDR3 coding sequence is TGTGCCAGCAGCTTAGTAGCCGGGACAGTCTACGAGCAGTACTTC.

In its sample, this clonotype was seen many times. The chain links TRBV5-6 to TRBJ1-6; 8 bases fit TRBD1. Germline CDR1 and CDR2: SGHDT and YYEEEE. The junction had 7 bases not matched to a gene; V was cut back by 4 bases and J by 7 bases. This CDR3 comprises 15 residues. CDR3 loop: CASSLLTGANSPLHF. The CDR3, as DNA: TGTGCCAGCAGCCTCCTGACAGGGGCCAATTCACCCCTCCACTTT.

This clonotype was counted ten times or more. V and J are TRBV7-2 and TRBJ2-2; D is perhaps TRBD1 or TRBD2 (6 bases each). Per germline, CDR1 SGHTA and CDR2 FQGNSA. Trimming removed 6 bases at V and 3 bases at J, with 17 bases between. The CDR3 sequence is 16 residues long. For the CDR3, the DNA is TGTGCCAGCAGGAAATACGGGGGCGCGGACACCGGGGAGCTGTTTTTT. This codes for CASRKYGGADTGELFF. The variable domain in full, with the rest retrieved from reference TRBV7-2 and TRBJ2-2, is GAGVSQSPSNKVTEKGKDVELRCDPISGHTALYWYRQSLGQGLEFLIYFQGNSAPDKSGLPSDRFSAERTGGSVSTLTIQRTQQEDSAVYLCASRKYGGADTGELFFGEGSRLTVL.

This clonotype was detected ten times or more. The chain recombines TRBV28 with TRBJ2-5; D may correspond to TRBD1 or TRBD2 (5 bases each). The CDR3 runs to 14 residues. Trimming pared 4 bases from V and 4 bases from J, leaving 13 bases between. The germline gives CDR1 MDHEN, CDR2 SYDVKM. CDR3 loop: CASSSTEGRETQYF. As DNA, the CDR3 is TGTGCCAGCAGTTCGACAGAGGGCCGAGAGACCCAGTACTTC.

There are many counts of this clonotype. The chain is built from TRBV6-2 or TRBV6-3 and TRBJ2-7, with 7 nucleotides matching TRBD2. With 8 bases clipped from V and 2 bases from J, the junction kept 6 bases outside the gene matches. Germline V gene lookup returns CDR1 MNHEY and CDR2 SVGEGT. This CDR3 comprises 13 residues. The CDR3 nucleotides read TGTGCCAGCTTAGGGACTACCACCTACGAGCAGTACTTC. Its protein is CASLGTTTYEQYF.

V is TRBV18 and J is TRBJ1-1, with 12 bases lining up with TRBD1. The CDR3 has 15 amino acids. Germline values: CDR1 KGHSH, CDR2 LQKENI. V trimming: 3 bases; J trimming: 6 bases; junction bases outside the gene matches: 5. CDR3 sequence (DNA): TGTGCCAGCTCACCGAACCGGGACAGGGGGCCTGAAGCTTTCTTT. It specifies CASSPNRDRGPEAFF.

This clonotype occurred many times. This chain links TRBV30 with TRBJ2-1, with a possible D match to TRBD2 (7 bases). Germline assignment: CDR1 GTSNPN and CDR2 SVGIG (reference sequence). The V end lost 2 bases, the J end lost 4 bases, and 12 bases lay between the germline ends. CDR3 length: 14 amino acids. The CDR3: CAWSRGAKYNEQFF. CDR3 nucleotides: TGTGCCTGGAGTCGGGGGGCAAAGTACAATGAGCAGTTCTTC.

This clonotype has a handful of counts. This rearrangement joins TRBV7-9 to TRBJ2-1; 7 bases fit TRBD2. Germline V gene data show CDR1 as SEHNR and CDR2 as FQNEAQ (reference sequence). CDR3 size: 16 residues. V shed 7 bases, J shed 7 bases, and the junction held 16 bases outside the gene matches. The CDR3 loop is CASIHGRQGPSNEQFF. For the CDR3, the DNA is TGTGCCAGCATCCACGGGAGGCAGGGCCCCTCTAATGAGCAGTTCTTC.